Presented here are 21 T cell receptor beta chains from one specimen sequenced in a study of blood T cell repertoires in COVID-19. The protocol was immunoSEQ multiplex PCR, while the TCRdb copy is restricted to in-frame clones and leaves out a portion. In the table there are 250,000 to 350,000 clones, approximately 90% of which are singletons. Sequencing was done on a sample of peripheral blood. The origin of the receptors is a woman aged 45-59 years with COVID-19, enrolled during active disease.

The rearrangement links TRBV27 to TRBJ2-2; 12 positions agree with TRBD2. There are 13 residues in the CDR3. Looked up from germline, CDR1 is MNHEY and CDR2 is SMNVEV (reference sequence). Losses at the gene ends were 8 bases for V and 12 bases for J; bases not matched to a gene: 7. As DNA, the CDR3 is TGTGCCAGCGCGACTAGCGGGAGCCAAAAGCTGTTTTTT. Translated, it gives CASATSGSQKLFF.

This clone came up once. The V call is TRBV5-1, the J call TRBJ2-2, with 8 bases matching TRBD1. Germline CDR1 reads SGHRS; CDR2 reads YFSETQ. This CDR3 has 14 amino acids. Losses at the gene ends were 6 bases for V and 7 bases for J; bases not matched to a gene: 8. CDR3 residues: CASTPDRVGGELFF. CDR3 in DNA: TGCGCCAGCACCCCGGACAGGGTCGGCGGGGAGCTGTTTTTT.

The chain carries TRBV11-3 and TRBJ2-2; D call uncertain. This CDR3 contains 13 residues. Per the germline V gene, CDR1 is SGHNT and CDR2 is YENEEA. Trimming shortened V by 6 bases and J by 4 bases, and 9 bases separated the two germline ends. The CDR3 reads CASRSFGTGELFF. As DNA, the CDR3 is TGTGCCAGCAGAAGCTTCGGCACCGGGGAGCTGTTTTTT.

The V call is TRBV11-2, the J call TRBJ2-7, with TRBD2 identical over 10 bases. Unmatched junction bases numbered 4, after V lost 5 bases and J lost 3 bases. CDR1 and CDR2 (germline): SGHAT, FQNNGV. CDR3 size: 14 residues. The CDR3 sequence is CASSRAGGSYEQYF. DNA for the CDR3: TGTGCCAGCAGCCGAGCGGGAGGGAGCTACGAGCAGTACTTC.

The CDR3 coding sequence is TGTGCCACCAGTGATACCGACCTTACTAGCGGGCCTTACAATGAGCAGTTCTTC. Residues: CATSDTDLTSGPYNEQFF. V usage is TRBV24-1 and J usage is TRBJ2-1, with 9 bases aligning to TRBD2. The CDR3 runs 18 residues. The V and J ends lost 3 bases and 4 bases, in that order; junction bases with no gene match: 12. CDR1 and CDR2 from the germline V gene are KGHDR and SFDVKD.

The chain combines TRBV6-1 with TRBJ1-2; TRBD1 agrees at 9 bases. In germline, CDR1 is MNHNS, CDR2 SASEGT. Trimming took 3 bases from V and 4 from J; bases not matched to a gene: 6. The CDR3 is made up of 15 amino acids. As DNA, the CDR3 is TGTGCCAGCAGTGAGGTCTCACAGGGGGCCTATGGCTACACCTTC. This sequence encodes CASSEVSQGAYGYTF.

This chain links TRBV27 with TRBJ2-1, with 11 bases identical to TRBD2. CDR1 is MNHEY, CDR2 SMNVEV, per germline (reference sequence). The CDR3 sequence is 15 residues long. After removal of 6 bases from V and 2 bases from J, the junction contained 3 bases not matched to a gene. This CDR3 reads CASSLLAGAYNEQFF. The CDR3 coding sequence is TGTGCCAGCAGCTTACTAGCGGGAGCCTACAATGAGCAGTTCTTC.

The V gene is TRBV11-2, the J gene TRBJ2-7; 9 bases are shared with TRBD1. Germline loops: CDR1 SGHAT, CDR2 FQNNGV. This CDR3 is 14 amino acids long. The trim removed 3 bases at V and 6 bases at J, leaving 6 bases unmatched. CDR3 amino acids: CASSFATGGVEQYF. The CDR3 nucleotides are TGTGCCAGCAGCTTCGCCACAGGGGGCGTCGAGCAGTACTTC.

The genes are TRBV3-1 (or the pseudogene TRBV3-2) and TRBJ2-1; the match to TRBD1 covers 8 bases. Unmatched junction bases numbered 2, after V lost 1 base and J lost 0 bases. The length of the CDR3 is 16 residues. Germline V gene sequence: CDR1 LGHDT, CDR2 YNNKEL (reference sequence). CDR3 DNA sequence: TGTGCCAGCAGCCAAGGAGGACAGGGCTCCTACAATGAGCAGTTCTTC. Translation gives CASSQGGQGSYNEQFF.

The chain links TRBV29-1 to TRBJ1-1, with 8 bases that match TRBD1. Germline assignment: CDR1 SQVTM and CDR2 ANQGSEA. CDR3 length: 15 amino acids. V lost 3 bases to trimming and J lost 0 bases; unmatched junction nucleotides: 6. CDR3 in DNA: TGCAGCGTTGATAGTCCAGGGGGCGTGAACACTGAAGCTTTCTTT. Protein product: CSVDSPGGVNTEAFF.

This rearrangement joins TRBV7-2 to TRBJ1-2; D may be TRBD1 (5 bases). The CDR3 is made up of 16 amino acids. Germline V gene data show CDR1 as SGHTA and CDR2 as FQGNSA. V lost 5 bases and J 4 bases, leaving 20 bases between the germline ends. DNA for the CDR3: TGTGCCAGCAGCCGTCTTCTCGGTGGGGCAGCCTATGGCTACACCTTC. This encodes CASSRLLGGAAYGYTF.

The chain joins TRBV6-5 to TRBJ1-2; no clear D. The CDR3 has 13 residues. Trimming stripped 2 bases from V and 6 bases from J, with 10 bases between. Germline CDR1 reads MNHEY; CDR2 reads SVGAGI. The CDR3 coding sequence is TGTGCCAGCAGTTACGGGCAGACCGATGGCTACACCTTC. Its protein is CASSYGQTDGYTF.

This chain uses TRBV7-9 with TRBJ2-4; 8 bases are shared with TRBD1. J gave up 0 bases and V 5 bases, and 15 bases lay outside the gene matches. The germline CDR1 and CDR2 sequences are SEHNR and FQNEAQ (reference sequence). The CDR3 is 19 amino acids. The CDR3 bases are TGTGCCAGCAGCGGGGAGCACAGGGGGAACACTCTAGCCAAAAACATTCAGTACTTC. This translates into CASSGEHRGNTLAKNIQYF.

This chain uses TRBV3-1 (or the pseudogene TRBV3-2) with TRBJ2-4, with a weak D call TRBD2 (5 bases). CDR1 and CDR2 from the germline V gene are LGHDT and YNNKEL (reference sequence). The CDR3 is 13 residues long. V was shortened by 1 base and J by 4 bases, with 5 bases between the two germline ends. Written as DNA, the CDR3 is TGTGCCAGCAGCCAAGCGGGAAAAAACATTCAGTACTTC. Translating gives CASSQAGKNIQYF.

This rearrangement joins TRBV19 to TRBJ2-3; a weak D match, TRBD1 (6 bases). The CDR3 is 15 amino acids. Trimming shortened V by 6 bases and J by 8 bases, and 21 bases separated the two germline ends. The germline CDR1 and CDR2 sequences are LNHDA and SQIVND (reference sequence). The CDR3 loop reads CASSPRTGAQGTQYF. The DNA for the CDR3 is TGTGCCAGTAGCCCCCGGACTGGCGCACAGGGTACGCAGTATTTT.

The rearrangement joins TRBV5-4 to TRBJ2-5, with D perhaps matching TRBD1 (6 bases). The CDR3 has 16 residues. Trimming cost V 4 bases and J 1 base, with 17 bases left between them. From germline, CDR1 is SGHNT and CDR2 YYREEE (reference sequence). CDR3 nucleotides: TGTGCCAGCAGCCCGGATCTAGACAGGATCCAAGAGACCCAGTACTTC. Amino acids: CASSPDLDRIQETQYF.

The rearrangement uses TRBV6-5 and TRBJ1-4; D unclear. Germline-derived CDR1 and CDR2 are MNHEY and SVGAGI. The V end lost 2 bases, the J end lost 6 bases, and 7 bases lay between the germline ends. The CDR3 length is 13 residues. The DNA of the CDR3 is TGTGCCAGCAGTTACGCCCGGGATGAAAAACTGTTTTTT. This codes for CASSYARDEKLFF.

The V call is TRBV29-1, the J call TRBJ2-7; TRBD1 matches 9 bases. The CDR3 totals 14 residues. J lost 2 bases, V lost 7 bases, and 9 bases had no gene match. Germline-derived CDR1 and CDR2 are SQVTM and ANQGSEA. In nucleotides, the CDR3 is TGCAGCGCATCCGGGACAGGGTCTACCTACGAGCAGTACTTC. This sequence encodes CSASGTGSTYEQYF.

The gene calls are TRBV5-1 and TRBJ1-1; D may be TRBD1 (6 bases). V was shortened by 3 bases and J by 1 base, with 13 bases between the two germline ends. Germline assignment: CDR1 SGHRS and CDR2 YFSETQ. This CDR3 spans 15 amino acids. CDR3 sequence: CASSSRQAPNTEAFF. Written as DNA, the CDR3 is TGCGCCAGCAGCTCTAGACAGGCCCCGAACACTGAAGCTTTCTTT.

The chain employs TRBV5-1 and TRBJ1-6; D remains ambiguous. Germline values: CDR1 SGHRS, CDR2 YFSETQ. Trimming took 3 bases from V and 9 from J, leaving 25 bases between them. The CDR3 length is 18 residues. The CDR3 sequence: CASSWASLTDLGSSPLHF. The DNA for the CDR3 is TGCGCCAGCAGCTGGGCCTCATTGACGGACTTAGGGAGTTCACCCCTCCACTTT.

The chain combines TRBV12-5 with TRBJ2-3; the match to TRBD2 covers 14 bases. In germline, CDR1 is LGHNT, CDR2 FRNRAP. V lost 6 bases and J lost 3; bases outside the gene matches: 8. The CDR3 covers 17 residues. CDR3 sequence: CASGRGLAGGATDTQYF. Here the CDR3 DNA reads TGTGCTAGTGGGCGTGGACTAGCGGGAGGAGCGACAGATACGCAGTATTTT.